The source of this T cell receptor (beta chain) is a study of T-cell reconstitution after alpha-beta-depleted transplantation in children (dated by TCRdb to the mid-2010s). In the study overall: Using TCR repertoire profiling, the study followed T-cell immune reconstitution in a quantitative way in children after TCRalphabeta/CD19-depleted allogeneic hematopoietic cell transplantation. Points the paper makes about the study in general: In some patients, the high TCRbeta diversity seen at day 60 was put down to recipient T cells and intrathymic progenitors that had survived conditioning. The apparently early recovery of alphabetaT-cell counts about two months after transplant reportedly depended on only several hundred rapidly expanded clones that came from non-depleted graft cells. Hyperexpanded clone frequencies declined over subsequent months; after one year, T-cell counts and TCRbeta diversity were mostly attributed to newly produced T cells.

The treatment or condition label corresponds to: allogeneic hematopoietic cell transplantation with graft depleted of TCRalphabeta T cells and CD19 B cells. TCRalphabeta/CD19-depleted allogeneic hematopoietic cell grafts were given to the transplant recipients, all of whom were children. This clonotype came up a few times. Its antigen is not yet known. No qualities accompany the bases; no much larger clone lies one base away. Inclusive of the bounding cysteine and phenylalanine, the CDR3 is 17 residues long. Only the CDR3 DNA stays, 51 bases, in frame from base 1. CDR1 SQVTM and CDR2 ANQGSEA were looked up in the germline V gene. V is pruned by 2 bases and J by 0 bases, leaving 11 bases of the junction without a gene match. Libraries came from PCR. Sequencing instrument: Illumina HiSeq 2500. TCR libraries were prepared with molecular barcoding, using unique molecular identifiers to normalize TCRbeta repertoire quantification. TCRdb reprocessing: public reads trimmed at Q25 with fastp, clones called with MiXCR, in-frame beta chains kept. Rows matching on CDR3 protein sequence are summarized as one entry with the most common DNA and genes. In this sample the table shows 500,000 to 750,000 distinct CDR3 sequences, roughly 30% of which occur a single time. About 35% of the sample is in the top ten clones.

The receptor's source is a boy under two years old with Wiskott-Aldrich syndrome, due to receive a stem cell transplant. The sequencing used PBMCs, collected before TCRalphabeta/CD19-depleted stem cell transplant. Rearrangement joined TRBV29-1 to TRBJ2-3; 7 nucleotides in the junction match TRBD2. The CDR3 region: CSVETLGGTPSTDTQYF. The DNA sequence is given as TGCAGCGTTGAAACCCTGGGAGGGACTCCGAGCACAGATACGCAGTATTTT.